The source of this T cell receptor (beta chain) is a study of identical twins. TCRdb re-derived calls from the 5' RACE reads in MiXCR, one entry per CDR3 protein. The sample contains around 680,000 distinct CDR3 sequences, 8.6% of which appear only once. This clonotype showed up just a few times. Trimming stripped 2 bases from V and 0 bases from J, with 5 bases between. The CDR3 runs to 14 residues. The sample was also reused in another study, on yellow fever vaccine responses in identical twins.

What was sequenced was PBMCs. The sequence was collected from a woman under 30 in good health. J is TRBJ1-5 and V is TRBV12-3 or TRBV12-4; D remains unclear. The DNA for the CDR3 is TGTGCCAGCAGTTTACGACATAGCAATCAGCCCCAGCATTTT. Its protein product is CASSLRHSNQPQHF.